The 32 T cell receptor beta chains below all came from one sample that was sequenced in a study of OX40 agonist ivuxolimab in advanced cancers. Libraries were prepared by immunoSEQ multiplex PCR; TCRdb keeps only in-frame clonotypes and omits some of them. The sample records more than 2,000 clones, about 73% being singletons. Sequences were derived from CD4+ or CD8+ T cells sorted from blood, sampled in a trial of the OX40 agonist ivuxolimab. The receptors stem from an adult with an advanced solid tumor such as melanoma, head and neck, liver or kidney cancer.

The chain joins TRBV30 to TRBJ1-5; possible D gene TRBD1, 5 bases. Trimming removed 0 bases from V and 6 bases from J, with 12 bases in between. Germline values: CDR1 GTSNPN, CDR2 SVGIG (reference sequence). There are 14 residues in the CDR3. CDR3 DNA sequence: TGTGCCTGGAGTGTAGCAGGGTCTGGTCAGCCCCAGCATTTT. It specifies CAWSVAGSGQPQHF.

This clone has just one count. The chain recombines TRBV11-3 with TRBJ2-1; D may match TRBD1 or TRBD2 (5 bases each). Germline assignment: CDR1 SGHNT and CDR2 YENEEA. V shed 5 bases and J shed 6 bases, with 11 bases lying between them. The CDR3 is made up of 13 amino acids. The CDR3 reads CASSPEGINEQFF. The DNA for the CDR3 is TGTGCCAGCAGCCCCGAGGGGATCAATGAGCAGTTCTTC.

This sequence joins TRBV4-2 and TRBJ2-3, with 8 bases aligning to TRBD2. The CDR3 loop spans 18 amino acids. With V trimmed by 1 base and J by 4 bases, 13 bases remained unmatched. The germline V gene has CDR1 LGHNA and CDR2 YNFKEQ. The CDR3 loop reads CASSQARLAGQNADTQYF. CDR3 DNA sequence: TGTGCCAGCAGCCAAGCTCGATTAGCGGGACAAAACGCAGATACGCAGTATTTT.

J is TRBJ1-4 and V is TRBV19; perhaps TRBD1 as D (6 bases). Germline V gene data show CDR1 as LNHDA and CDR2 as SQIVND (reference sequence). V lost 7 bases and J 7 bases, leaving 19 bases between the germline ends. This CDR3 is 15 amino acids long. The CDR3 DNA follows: TGTGCCAGTAACGCCGGGACGGGGGGCTCTGAAAAACTGTTTTTT. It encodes CASNAGTGGSEKLFF.

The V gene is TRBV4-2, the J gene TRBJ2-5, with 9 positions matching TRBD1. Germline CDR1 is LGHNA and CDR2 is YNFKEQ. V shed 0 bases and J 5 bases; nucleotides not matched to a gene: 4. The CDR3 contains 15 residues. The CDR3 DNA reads TGTGCCAGCAGCCAAGAACAGGGGGCCAGTGAGACCCAGTACTTC. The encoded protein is CASSQEQGASETQYF.

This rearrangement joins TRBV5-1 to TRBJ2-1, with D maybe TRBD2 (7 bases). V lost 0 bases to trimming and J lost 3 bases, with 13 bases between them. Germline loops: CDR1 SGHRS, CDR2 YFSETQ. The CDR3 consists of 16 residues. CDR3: CASSLAGGGIYNEQFF. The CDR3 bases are TGCGCCAGCAGCTTGGCCGGCGGGGGCATCTACAATGAGCAGTTCTTC.

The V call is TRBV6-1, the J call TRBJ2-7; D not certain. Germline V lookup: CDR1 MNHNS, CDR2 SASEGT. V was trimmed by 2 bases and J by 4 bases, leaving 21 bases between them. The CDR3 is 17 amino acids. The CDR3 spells CASSESDRFETGYEQYF. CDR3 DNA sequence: TGTGCCAGCAGTGAATCAGATAGGTTTGAGACTGGATACGAGCAGTACTTC.

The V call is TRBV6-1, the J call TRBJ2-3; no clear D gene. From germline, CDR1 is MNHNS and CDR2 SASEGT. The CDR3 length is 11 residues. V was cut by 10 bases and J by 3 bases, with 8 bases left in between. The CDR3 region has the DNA TGTGCCACCCGTTTAACAGATACGCAGTATTTT. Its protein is CATRLTDTQYF.

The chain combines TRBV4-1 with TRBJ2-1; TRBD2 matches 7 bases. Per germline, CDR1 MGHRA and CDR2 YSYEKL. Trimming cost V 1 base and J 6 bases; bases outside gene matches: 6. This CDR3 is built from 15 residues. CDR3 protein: CASSQGTRDGNEQFF. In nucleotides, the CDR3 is TGCGCCAGCAGCCAAGGGACTAGGGACGGCAATGAGCAGTTCTTC.

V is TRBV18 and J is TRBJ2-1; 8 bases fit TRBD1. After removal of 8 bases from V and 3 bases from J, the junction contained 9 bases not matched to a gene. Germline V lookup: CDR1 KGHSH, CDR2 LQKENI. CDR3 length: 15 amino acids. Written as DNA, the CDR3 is TGTGCCAGCACCAGGGGAGGACAGGGCTACAATGAGCAGTTCTTC. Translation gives CASTRGGQGYNEQFF.

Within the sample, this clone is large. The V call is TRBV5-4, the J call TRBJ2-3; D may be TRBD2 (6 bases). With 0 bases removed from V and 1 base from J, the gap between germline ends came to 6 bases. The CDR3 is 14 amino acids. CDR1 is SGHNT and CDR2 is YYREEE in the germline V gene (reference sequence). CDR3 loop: CASSLASGTDTQYF. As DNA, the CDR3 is TGTGCCAGCAGCTTGGCTAGCGGCACAGATACGCAGTATTTT.

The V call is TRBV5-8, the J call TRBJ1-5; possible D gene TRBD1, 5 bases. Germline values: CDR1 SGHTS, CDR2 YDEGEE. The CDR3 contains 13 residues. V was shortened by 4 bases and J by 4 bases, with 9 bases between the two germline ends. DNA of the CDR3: TGTGCCAGCAGCCCAGACAGAAATCAGCCCCAGCATTTT. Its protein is CASSPDRNQPQHF.

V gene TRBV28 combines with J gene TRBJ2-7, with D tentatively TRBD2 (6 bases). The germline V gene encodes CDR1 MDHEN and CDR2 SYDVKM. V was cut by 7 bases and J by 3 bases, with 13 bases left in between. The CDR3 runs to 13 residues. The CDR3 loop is CASIVAGGYEQYF. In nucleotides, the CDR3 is TGTGCCAGCATTGTGGCCGGGGGCTACGAGCAGTACTTC.

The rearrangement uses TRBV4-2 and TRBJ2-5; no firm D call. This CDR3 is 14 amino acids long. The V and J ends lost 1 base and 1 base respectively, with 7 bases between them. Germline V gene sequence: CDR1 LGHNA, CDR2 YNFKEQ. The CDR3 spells CASSQGMVQETQYF. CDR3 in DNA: TGTGCCAGCAGCCAAGGAATGGTCCAAGAGACCCAGTACTTC.

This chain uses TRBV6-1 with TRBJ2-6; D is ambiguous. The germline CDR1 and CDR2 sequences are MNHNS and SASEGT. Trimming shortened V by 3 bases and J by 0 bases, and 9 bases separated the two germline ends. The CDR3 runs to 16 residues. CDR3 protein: CASSEVPLSGANVLTF. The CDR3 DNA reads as TGTGCCAGCAGTGAGGTACCCCTCTCTGGGGCCAACGTCCTGACTTTC.

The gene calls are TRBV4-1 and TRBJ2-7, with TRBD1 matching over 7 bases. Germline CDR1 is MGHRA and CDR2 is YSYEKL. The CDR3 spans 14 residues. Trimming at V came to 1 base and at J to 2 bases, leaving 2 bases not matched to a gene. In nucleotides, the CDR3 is TGCGCCAGCAGCCAAGCTACAGGGGCCTACGAGCAGTACTTC. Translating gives CASSQATGAYEQYF.

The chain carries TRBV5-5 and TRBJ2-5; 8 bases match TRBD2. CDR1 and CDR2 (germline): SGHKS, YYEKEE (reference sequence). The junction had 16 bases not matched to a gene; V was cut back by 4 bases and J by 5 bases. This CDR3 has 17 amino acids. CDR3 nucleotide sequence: TGTGCCAGCAGCCCACCTCCCGGGACTAGGAGTTGGGAGACCCAGTACTTC. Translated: CASSPPPGTRSWETQYF. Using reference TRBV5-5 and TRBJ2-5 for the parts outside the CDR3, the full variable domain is DAGVTQSPTHLIKTRGQQVTLRCSPISGHKSVSWYQQVLGQGPQFIFQYYEKEERGRGNFPDRFSARQFPNYSSELNVNALLLGDSALYLCASSPPPGTRSWETQYFGPGTRLLVL.

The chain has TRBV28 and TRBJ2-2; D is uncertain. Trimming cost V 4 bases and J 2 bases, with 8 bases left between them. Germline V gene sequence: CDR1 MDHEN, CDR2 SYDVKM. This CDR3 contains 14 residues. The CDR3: CASSSAINTGELFF. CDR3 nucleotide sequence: TGTGCCAGCAGTTCCGCCATTAACACCGGGGAGCTGTTTTTT.

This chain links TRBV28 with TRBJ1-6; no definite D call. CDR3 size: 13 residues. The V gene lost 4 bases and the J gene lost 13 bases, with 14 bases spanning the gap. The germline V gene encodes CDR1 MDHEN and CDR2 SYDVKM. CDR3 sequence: CASSSGNLTPLHF. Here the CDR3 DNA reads TGTGCCAGCAGTTCCGGGAACCTCACGCCCCTCCACTTT.

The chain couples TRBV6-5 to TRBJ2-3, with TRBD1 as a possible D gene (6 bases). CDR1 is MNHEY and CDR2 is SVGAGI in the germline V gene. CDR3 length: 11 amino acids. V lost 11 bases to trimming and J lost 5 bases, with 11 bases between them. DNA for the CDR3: TGTGCCTGCCTAGGGGGAGATACGCAGTATTTT. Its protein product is CACLGGDTQYF.

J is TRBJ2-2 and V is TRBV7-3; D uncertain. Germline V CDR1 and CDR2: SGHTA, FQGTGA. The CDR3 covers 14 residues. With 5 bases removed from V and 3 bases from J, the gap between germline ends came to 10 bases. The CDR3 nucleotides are TGTGCCAGCAGCCCCGGTCCTGACACCGGGGAGCTGTTTTTT. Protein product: CASSPGPDTGELFF.

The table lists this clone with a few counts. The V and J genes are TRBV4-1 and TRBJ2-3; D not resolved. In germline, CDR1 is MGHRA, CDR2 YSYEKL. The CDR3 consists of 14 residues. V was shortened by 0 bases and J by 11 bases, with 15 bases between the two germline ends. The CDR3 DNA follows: TGCGCCAGCAGCCAAGAGCTAGGAACATTGGGGCAGTATTTT. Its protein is CASSQELGTLGQYF.

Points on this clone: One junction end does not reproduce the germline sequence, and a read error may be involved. The chain's CDR3 is CASSLGQGPSYEQYF. Here the CDR3 DNA reads TGTGCTAGCAGCTTAGGGCAGGGGCCCTCCTACGAGCAGTACTTC. The chain combines TRBV7-7 with TRBJ2-7, with a weak D call TRBD1 (6 bases). This CDR3 is 15 amino acids long. The V gene's germline CDR1 is SSHAT and CDR2 FNYEAQ (reference sequence).

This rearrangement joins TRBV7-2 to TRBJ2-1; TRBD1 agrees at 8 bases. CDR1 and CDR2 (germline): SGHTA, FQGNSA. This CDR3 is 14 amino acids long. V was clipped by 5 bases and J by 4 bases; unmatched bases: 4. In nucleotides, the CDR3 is TGTGCCAGCAGCCGGACAGGGATTTACAATGAGCAGTTCTTC. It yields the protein CASSRTGIYNEQFF.

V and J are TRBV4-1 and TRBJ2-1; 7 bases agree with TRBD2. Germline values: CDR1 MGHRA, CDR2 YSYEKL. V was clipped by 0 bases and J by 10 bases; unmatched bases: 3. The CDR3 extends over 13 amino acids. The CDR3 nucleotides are TGCGCCAGCAGCCAAGATCCGGGGGGAGAGCAGTTCTTC. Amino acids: CASSQDPGGEQFF.

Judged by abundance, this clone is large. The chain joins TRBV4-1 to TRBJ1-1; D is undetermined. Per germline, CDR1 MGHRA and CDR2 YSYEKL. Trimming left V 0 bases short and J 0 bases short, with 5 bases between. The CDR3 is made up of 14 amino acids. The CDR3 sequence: CASSQESLNTEAFF. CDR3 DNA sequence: TGCGCCAGCAGCCAAGAGTCCCTGAACACTGAAGCTTTCTTT.

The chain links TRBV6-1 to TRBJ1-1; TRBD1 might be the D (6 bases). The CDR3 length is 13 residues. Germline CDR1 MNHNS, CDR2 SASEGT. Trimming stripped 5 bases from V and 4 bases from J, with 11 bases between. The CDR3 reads CASSTTGSTEAFF. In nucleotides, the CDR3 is TGTGCCAGCAGTACTACAGGGAGCACTGAAGCTTTCTTT.

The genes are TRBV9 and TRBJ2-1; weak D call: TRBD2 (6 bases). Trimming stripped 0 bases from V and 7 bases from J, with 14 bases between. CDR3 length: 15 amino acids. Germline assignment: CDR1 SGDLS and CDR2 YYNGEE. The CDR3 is CASSVATSTQNEQFF. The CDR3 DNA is TGTGCCAGCAGCGTAGCAACTAGCACCCAGAATGAGCAGTTCTTC.

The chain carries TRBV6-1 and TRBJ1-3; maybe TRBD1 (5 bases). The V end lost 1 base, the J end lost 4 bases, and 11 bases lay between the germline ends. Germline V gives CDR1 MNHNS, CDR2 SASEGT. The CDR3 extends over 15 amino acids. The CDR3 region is CASSEVGGSGNTIYF. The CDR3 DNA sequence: TGTGCCAGCAGTGAAGTGGGGGGGTCAGGAAACACCATATATTTT.

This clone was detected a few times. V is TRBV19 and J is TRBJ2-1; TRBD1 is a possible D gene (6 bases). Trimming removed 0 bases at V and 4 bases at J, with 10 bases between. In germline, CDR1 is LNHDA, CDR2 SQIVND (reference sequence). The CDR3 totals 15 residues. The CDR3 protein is CASSIEGAGYNEQFF. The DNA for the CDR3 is TGTGCCAGTAGTATAGAGGGGGCAGGGTACAATGAGCAGTTCTTC.

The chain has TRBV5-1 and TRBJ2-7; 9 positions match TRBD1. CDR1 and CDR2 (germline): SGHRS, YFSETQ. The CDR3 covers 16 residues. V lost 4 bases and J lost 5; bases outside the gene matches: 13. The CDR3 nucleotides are TGCGCCAGCAGCAGGTCCCGGGACAGGGTAAGACACGAGCAGTACTTC. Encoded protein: CASSRSRDRVRHEQYF.

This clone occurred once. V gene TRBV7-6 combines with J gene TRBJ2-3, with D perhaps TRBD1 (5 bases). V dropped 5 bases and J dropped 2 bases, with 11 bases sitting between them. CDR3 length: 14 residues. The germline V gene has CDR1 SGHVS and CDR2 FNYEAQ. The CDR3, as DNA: TGTGCCAGCAGCCCAGGGTGGTCCACAGATACGCAGTATTTT. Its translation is CASSPGWSTDTQYF.